This T cell receptor beta chain was sequenced during a study of OX40 agonist ivuxolimab in advanced cancers. Trimming shortened V by 2 bases and J by 7 bases, and 6 bases separated the two germline ends. Germline loops: CDR1 MNHEY, CDR2 SVGAGI. The CDR3 extends over 12 amino acids. Here immunoSEQ multiplex PCR was the method, and the copy in TCRdb shows in-frame clones only, minus some. The table has tens of thousands of clones, 85% to 90% seen once. This chain connects TRBV6-5 to TRBJ2-1; no definite D call. The sample was CD4+ or CD8+ T cells sorted from blood, taken in a trial of the OX40 agonist ivuxolimab. The TCR comes from an adult with an advanced solid tumor such as melanoma, head and neck, liver or kidney cancer. CDR3 nucleotides: TGTGCCAGCAGTTACCCCCCTAATGAGCAGTTCTTC. Translated: CASSYPPNEQFF.